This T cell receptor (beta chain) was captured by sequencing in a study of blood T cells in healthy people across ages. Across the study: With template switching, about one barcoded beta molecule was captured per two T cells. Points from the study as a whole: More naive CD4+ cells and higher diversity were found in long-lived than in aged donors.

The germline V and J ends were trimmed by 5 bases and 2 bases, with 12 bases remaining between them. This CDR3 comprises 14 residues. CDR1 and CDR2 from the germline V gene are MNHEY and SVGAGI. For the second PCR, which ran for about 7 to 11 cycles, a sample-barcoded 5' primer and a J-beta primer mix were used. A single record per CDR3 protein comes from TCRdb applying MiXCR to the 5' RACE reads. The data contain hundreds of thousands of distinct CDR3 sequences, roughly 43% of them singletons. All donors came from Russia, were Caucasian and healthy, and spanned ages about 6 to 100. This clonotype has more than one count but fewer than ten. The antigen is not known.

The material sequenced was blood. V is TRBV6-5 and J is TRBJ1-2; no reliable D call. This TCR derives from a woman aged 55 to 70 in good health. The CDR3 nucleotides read TGTGCCAGCAGTCCCAGTCCCGCCAACTATGGCTACACCTTC. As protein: CASSPSPANYGYTF.